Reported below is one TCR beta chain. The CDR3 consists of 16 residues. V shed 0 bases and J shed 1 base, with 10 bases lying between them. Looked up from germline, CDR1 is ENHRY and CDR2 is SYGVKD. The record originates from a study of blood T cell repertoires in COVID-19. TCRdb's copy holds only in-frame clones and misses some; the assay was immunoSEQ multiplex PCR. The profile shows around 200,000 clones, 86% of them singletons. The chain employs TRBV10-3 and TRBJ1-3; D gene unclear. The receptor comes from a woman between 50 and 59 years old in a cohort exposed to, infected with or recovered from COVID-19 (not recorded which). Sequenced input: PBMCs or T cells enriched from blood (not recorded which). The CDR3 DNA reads TGTGCCATCAGTGAGTCTGGTATGCTATCTGGAAACACCATATATTTT. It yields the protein CAISESGMLSGNTIYF.